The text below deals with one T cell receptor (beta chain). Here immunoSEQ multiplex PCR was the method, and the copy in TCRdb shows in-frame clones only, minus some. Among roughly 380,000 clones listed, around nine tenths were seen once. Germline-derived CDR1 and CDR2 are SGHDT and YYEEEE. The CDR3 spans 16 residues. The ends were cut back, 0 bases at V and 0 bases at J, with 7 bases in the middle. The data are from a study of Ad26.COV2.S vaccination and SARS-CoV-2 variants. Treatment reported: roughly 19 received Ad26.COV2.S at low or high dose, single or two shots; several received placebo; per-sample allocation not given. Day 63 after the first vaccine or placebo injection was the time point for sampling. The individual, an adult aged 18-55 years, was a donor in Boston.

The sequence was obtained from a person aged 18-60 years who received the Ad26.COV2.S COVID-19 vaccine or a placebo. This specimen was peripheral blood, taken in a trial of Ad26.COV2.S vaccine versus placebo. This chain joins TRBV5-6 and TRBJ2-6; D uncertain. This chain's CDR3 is CASSLVRNSGANVLTF. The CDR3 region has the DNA TGTGCCAGCAGCTTGGTACGGAACTCTGGGGCCAACGTCCTGACTTTC.